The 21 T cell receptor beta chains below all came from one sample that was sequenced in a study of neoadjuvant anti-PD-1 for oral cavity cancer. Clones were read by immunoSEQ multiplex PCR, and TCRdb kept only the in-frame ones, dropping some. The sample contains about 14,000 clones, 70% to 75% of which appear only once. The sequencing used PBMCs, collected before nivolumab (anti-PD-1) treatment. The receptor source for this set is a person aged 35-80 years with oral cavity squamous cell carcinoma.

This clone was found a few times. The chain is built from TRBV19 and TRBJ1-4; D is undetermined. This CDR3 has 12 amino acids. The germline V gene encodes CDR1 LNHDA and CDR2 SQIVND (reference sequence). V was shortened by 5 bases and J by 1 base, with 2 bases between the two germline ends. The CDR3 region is CASSETNEKLFF. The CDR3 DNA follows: TGTGCCAGTAGTGAAACTAATGAAAAACTGTTTTTT. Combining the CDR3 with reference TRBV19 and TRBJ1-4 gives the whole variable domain DGGITQSPKYLFRKEGQNVTLSCEQNLNHDAMYWYRQDPGQGLRLIYYSQIVNDFQKGDIAEGYSVSREKKESFPLTVTSAQKNPTAFYLCASSETNEKLFFGSGTQLSVL.

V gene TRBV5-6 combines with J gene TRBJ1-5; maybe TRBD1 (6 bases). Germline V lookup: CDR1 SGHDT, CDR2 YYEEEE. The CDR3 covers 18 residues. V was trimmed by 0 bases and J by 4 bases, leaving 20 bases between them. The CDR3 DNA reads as TGTGCCAGCAGCTTGGCCTTTCCTAGGAACAGGGAAAATCAGCCCCAGCATTTT. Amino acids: CASSLAFPRNRENQPQHF.

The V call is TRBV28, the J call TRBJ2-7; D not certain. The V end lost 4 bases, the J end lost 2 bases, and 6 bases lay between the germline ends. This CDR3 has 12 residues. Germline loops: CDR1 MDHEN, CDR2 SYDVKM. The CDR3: CASSYKAYEQYF. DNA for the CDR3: TGTGCCAGCAGTTATAAGGCCTACGAGCAGTACTTC.

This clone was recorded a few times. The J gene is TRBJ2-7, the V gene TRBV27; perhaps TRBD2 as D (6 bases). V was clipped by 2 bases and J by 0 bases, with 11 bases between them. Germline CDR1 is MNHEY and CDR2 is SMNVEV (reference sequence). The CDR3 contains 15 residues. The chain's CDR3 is CASSLRGFRSYEQYF. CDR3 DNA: TGTGCCAGCAGTTTACGGGGGTTCCGCTCCTACGAGCAGTACTTC.

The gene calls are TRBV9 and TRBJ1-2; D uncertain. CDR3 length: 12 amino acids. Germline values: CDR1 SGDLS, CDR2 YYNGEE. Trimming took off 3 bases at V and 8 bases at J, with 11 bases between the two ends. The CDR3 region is CASSDEGSGYTF. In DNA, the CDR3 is TGTGCCAGCAGCGACGAGGGTAGCGGCTACACCTTC.

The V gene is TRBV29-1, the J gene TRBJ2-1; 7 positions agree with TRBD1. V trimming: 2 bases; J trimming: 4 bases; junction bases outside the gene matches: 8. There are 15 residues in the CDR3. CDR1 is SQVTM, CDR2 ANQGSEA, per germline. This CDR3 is CSVERDRGGYNEQFF. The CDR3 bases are TGCAGCGTTGAAAGGGACAGAGGGGGTTACAATGAGCAGTTCTTC.

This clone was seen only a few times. This CDR3 is CASSPRTLGGEQFF. The DNA for the CDR3 is TGTGCCAGCAGTCCGCGGACCCTCGGAGGCGAGCAGTTCTTC. The chain employs TRBV27 and TRBJ2-1; D possibly corresponds to TRBD2 (5 bases). The germline V gene has CDR1 MNHEY and CDR2 SMNVEV (reference sequence). The length of the CDR3 is 14 residues. V was pared by 5 bases and J by 10 bases, with 18 bases between.

CDR3 residues: CASSLGNTGELFF. CDR3 DNA: TGTGCCAGCAGCTTGGGGAACACCGGGGAGCTGTTTTTT. The chain has TRBV5-4 and TRBJ2-2; D gene ambiguous. With 0 bases removed from V and 1 base from J, the gap between germline ends came to 1 base. Per the germline V gene, CDR1 is SGHNT and CDR2 is YYREEE (reference sequence). The length of the CDR3 is 13 residues.

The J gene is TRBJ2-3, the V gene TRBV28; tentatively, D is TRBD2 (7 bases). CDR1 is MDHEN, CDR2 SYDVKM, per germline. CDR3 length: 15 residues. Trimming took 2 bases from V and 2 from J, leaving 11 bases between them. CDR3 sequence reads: CASSLGGAITDTQYF. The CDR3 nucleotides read TGTGCCAGCAGTTTAGGGGGGGCTATCACAGATACGCAGTATTTT.

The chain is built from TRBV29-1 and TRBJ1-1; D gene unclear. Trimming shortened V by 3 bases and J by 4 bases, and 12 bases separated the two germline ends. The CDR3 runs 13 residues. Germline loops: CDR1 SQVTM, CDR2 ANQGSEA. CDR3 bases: TGCAGCGTTGAGGTGCTGAGTGGCACTGAAGCTTTCTTT. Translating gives CSVEVLSGTEAFF.

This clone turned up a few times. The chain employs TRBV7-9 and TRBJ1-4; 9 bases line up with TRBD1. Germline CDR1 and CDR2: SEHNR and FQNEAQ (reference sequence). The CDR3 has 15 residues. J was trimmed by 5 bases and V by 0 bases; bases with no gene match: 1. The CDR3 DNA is TGTGCCAGCAGCTTAGCCGGGACAGGGAATGAAAAACTGTTTTTT. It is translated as CASSLAGTGNEKLFF.

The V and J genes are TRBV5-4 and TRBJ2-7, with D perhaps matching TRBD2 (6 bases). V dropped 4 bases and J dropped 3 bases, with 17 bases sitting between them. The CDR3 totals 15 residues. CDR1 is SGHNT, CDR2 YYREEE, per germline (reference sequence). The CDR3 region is CASSAGFGGDYEQYF. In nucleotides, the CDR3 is TGTGCCAGCAGCGCGGGGTTCGGGGGAGACTACGAGCAGTACTTC.

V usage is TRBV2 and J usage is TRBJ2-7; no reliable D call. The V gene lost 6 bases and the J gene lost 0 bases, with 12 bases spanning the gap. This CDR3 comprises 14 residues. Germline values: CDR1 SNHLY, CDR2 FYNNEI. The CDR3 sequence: CASRRDGPSYEQYF. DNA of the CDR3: TGTGCCAGCAGACGTGACGGGCCCTCCTACGAGCAGTACTTC.

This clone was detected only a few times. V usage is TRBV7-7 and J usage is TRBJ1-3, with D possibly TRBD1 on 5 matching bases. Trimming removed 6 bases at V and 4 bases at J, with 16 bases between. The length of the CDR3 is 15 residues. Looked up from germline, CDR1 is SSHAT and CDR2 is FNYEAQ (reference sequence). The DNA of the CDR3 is TGTGCCAGCAGTTCTGACGGGACGTCGGGAAACACCATATATTTT. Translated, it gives CASSSDGTSGNTIYF.

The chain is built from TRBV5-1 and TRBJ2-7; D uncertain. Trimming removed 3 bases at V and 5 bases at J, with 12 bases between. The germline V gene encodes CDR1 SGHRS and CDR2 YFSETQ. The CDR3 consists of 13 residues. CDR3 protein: CASSSLGRHEQYF. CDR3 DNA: TGCGCCAGCAGCTCCCTGGGTCGTCACGAGCAGTACTTC. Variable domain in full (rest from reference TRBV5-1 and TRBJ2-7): KAGVTQTPRYLIKTRGQQVTLSCSPISGHRSVSWYQQTPGQGLQFLFEYFSETQRNKGNFPGRFSGRQFSNSRSEMNVSTLELGDSALYLCASSSLGRHEQYFGPGTRLTVT.

CDR3: CASGWGATDTQYF. The CDR3 DNA is TGTGCCAGCGGATGGGGTGCAACAGATACGCAGTATTTT. This chain connects TRBV6-1 to TRBJ2-3, with D hard to call. CDR3 length: 13 residues. V was pared by 8 bases and J by 3 bases, with 12 bases between. The germline V gene encodes CDR1 MNHNS and CDR2 SASEGT.

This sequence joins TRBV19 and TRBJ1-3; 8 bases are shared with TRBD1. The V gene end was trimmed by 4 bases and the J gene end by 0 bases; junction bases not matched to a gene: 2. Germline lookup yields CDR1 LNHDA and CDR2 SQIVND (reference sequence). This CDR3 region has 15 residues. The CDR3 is CASSTGGTSGNTIYF. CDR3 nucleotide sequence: TGTGCCAGTAGTACAGGGGGCACCTCTGGAAACACCATATATTTT.

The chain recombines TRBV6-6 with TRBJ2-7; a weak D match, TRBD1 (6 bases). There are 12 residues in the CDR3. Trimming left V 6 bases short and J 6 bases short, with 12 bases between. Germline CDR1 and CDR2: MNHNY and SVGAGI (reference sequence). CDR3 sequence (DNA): TGTGCCAGCAGCCAAACAGGGCTCGAGCAGTACTTC. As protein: CASSQTGLEQYF.

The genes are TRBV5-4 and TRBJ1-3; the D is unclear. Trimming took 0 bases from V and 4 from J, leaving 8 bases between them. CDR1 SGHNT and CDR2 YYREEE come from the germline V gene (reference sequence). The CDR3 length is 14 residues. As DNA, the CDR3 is TGTGCCAGCAGCTTGGATGTTTCAGGAAACACCATATATTTT. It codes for CASSLDVSGNTIYF.

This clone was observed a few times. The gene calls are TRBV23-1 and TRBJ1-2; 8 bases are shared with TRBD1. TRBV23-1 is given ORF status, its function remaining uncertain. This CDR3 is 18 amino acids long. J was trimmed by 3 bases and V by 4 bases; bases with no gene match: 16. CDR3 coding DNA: TGCGCCAGCAGTCGCTCCACAGGACAGGGCGCGAGAGACTATGGCTACACCTTC. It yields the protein CASSRSTGQGARDYGYTF.

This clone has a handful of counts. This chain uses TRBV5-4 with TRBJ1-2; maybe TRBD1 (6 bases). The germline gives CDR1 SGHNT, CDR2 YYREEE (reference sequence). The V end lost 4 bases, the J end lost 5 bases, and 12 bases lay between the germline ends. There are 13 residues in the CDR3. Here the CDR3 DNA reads TGTGCCAGCAGCCGGGGGGGGACATATGGCTACACCTTC. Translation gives CASSRGGTYGYTF.